The clone carrying this T cell receptor beta chain showed up many times. What it binds is unknown. Unique molecular identifiers were incorporated into the prepared TCRbeta library. TCRdb used MiXCR to reprocess the PCR reads, holding one entry per CDR3 protein. The sample holds 550,000 to 800,000 distinct CDR3 sequences, under 15% seen once. This sample stems from a study of T-cell reconstitution after alpha-beta-depleted transplantation in children. The study's findings and limits: T-cell counts and diversity were attributed mostly to newly produced T cells one year after transplant. Several hundred expanded graft clones reportedly supplied alpha-beta T cells about two months after transplant.

The clonotype comes from a girl aged 2-10 years with congenital amegakaryocytic thrombocytopenia, due to receive a stem cell transplant. The sequences come from PBMCs, collected before TCRalphabeta/CD19-depleted stem cell transplant.

Written as DNA, the CDR3 is TGCAGTGCTATCGGGTTTCACACTGAAGCTTTCTTT. Translated: CSAIGFHTEAFF. The rearrangement uses TRBV20-1 and TRBJ1-1; D unresolved. The CDR3 runs 12 residues. Trimming removed 4 bases at V and 3 bases at J, with 9 bases between. Germline CDR1 DFQATT, CDR2 SNEGSKA (reference sequence).